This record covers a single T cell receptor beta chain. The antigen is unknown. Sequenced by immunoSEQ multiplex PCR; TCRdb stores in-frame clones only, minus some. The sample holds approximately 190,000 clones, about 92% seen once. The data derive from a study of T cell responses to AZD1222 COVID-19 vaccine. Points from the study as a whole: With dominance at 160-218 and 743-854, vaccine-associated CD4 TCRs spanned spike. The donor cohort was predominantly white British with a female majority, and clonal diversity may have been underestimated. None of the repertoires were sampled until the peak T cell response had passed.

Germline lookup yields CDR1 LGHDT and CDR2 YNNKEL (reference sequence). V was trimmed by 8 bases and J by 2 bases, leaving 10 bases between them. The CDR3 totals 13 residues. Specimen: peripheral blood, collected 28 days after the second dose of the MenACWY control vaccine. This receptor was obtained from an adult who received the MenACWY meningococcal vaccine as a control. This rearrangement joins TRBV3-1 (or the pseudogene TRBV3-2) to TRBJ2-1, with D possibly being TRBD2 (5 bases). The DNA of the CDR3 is TGTGCCAGCGGGAGTGTCCCCTACAATGAGCAGTTCTTC. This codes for CASGSVPYNEQFF.